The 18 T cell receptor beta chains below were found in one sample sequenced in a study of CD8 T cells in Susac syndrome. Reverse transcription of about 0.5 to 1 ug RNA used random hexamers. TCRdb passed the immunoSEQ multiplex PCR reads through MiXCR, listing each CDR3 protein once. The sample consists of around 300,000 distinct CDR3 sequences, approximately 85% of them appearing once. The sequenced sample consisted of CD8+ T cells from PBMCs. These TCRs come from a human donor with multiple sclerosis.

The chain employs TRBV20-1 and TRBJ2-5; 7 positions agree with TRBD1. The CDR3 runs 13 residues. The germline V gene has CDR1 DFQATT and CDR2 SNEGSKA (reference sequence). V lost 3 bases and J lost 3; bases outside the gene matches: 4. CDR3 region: CSASDREEETQYF. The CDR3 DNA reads TGCAGTGCTAGTGACAGGGAAGAAGAGACCCAGTACTTC.

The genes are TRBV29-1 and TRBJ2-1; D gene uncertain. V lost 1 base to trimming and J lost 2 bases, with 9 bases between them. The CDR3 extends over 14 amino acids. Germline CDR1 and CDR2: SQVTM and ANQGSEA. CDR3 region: CSVEVARTYNEQFF. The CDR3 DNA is TGCAGCGTTGAAGTGGCCCGAACCTACAATGAGCAGTTCTTC.

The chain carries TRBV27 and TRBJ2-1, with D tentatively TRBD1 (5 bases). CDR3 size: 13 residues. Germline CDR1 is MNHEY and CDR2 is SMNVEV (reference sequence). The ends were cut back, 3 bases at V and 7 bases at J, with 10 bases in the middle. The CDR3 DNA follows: TGTGCCAGCAGTTTCAGGGCCAGTAATGAGCAGTTCTTC. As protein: CASSFRASNEQFF.

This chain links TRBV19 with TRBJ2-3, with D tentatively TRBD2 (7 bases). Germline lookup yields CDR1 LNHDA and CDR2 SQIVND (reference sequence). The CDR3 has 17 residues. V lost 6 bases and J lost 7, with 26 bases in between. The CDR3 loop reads CASSLDLEEGGRYTQYF. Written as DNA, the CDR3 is TGTGCCAGTAGCCTTGACCTGGAAGAGGGGGGGCGGTATACGCAGTATTTT. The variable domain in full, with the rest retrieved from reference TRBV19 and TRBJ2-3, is DGGITQSPKYLFRKEGQNVTLSCEQNLNHDAMYWYRQDPGQGLRLIYYSQIVNDFQKGDIAEGYSVSREKKESFPLTVTSAQKNPTAFYLCASSLDLEEGGRYTQYFGPGTRLTVL.

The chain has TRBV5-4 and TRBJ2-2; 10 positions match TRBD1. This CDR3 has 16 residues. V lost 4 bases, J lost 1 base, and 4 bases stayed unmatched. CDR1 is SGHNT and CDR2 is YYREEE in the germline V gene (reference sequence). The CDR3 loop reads CASSPGDRGNTGELFF. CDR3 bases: TGTGCCAGCAGCCCAGGGGACAGGGGGAACACCGGGGAGCTGTTTTTT.

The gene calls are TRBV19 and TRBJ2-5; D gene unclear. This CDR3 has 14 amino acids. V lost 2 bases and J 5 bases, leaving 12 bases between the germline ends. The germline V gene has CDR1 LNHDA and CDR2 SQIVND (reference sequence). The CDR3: CASSIRPTGETQYF. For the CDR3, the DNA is TGTGCCAGTAGTATACGTCCAACCGGGGAGACCCAGTACTTC.

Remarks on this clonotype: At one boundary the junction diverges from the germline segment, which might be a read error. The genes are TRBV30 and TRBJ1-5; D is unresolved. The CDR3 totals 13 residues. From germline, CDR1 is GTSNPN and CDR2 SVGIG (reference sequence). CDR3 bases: TGTGCCCGGAGTGCCGGTGGCAATCAGCCCCAGCATTTT. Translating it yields CARSAGGNQPQHF.

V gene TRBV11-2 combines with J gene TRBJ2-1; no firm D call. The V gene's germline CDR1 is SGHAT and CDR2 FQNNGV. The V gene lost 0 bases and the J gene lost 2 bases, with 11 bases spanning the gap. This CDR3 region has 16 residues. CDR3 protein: CASSLDPNPAYNEQFF. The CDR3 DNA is TGTGCCAGCAGCTTAGACCCTAACCCAGCCTACAATGAGCAGTTCTTC.

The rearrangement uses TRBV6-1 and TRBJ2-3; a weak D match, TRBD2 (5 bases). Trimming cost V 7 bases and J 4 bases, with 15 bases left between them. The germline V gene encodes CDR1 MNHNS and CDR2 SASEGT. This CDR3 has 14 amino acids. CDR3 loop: CASNRLPNPDTQYF. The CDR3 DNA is TGTGCCAGCAACCGACTACCGAACCCAGATACGCAGTATTTT.

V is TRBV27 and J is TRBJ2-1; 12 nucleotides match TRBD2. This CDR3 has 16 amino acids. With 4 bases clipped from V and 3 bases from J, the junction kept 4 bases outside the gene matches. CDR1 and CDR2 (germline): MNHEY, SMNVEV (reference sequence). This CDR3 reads CASSSSTSGSYNEQFF. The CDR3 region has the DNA TGTGCCAGCAGTTCCTCGACTAGCGGGAGCTACAATGAGCAGTTCTTC.

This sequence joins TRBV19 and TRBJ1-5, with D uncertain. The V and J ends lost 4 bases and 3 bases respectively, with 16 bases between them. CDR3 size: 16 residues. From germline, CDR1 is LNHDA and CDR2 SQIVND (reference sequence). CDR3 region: CASSTLRTVNNQPQHF. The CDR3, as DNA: TGTGCCAGTAGTACGCTCCGGACGGTGAACAATCAGCCCCAGCATTTT. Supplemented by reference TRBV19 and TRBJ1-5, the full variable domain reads DGGITQSPKYLFRKEGQNVTLSCEQNLNHDAMYWYRQDPGQGLRLIYYSQIVNDFQKGDIAEGYSVSREKKESFPLTVTSAQKNPTAFYLCASSTLRTVNNQPQHFGDGTRLSIL.

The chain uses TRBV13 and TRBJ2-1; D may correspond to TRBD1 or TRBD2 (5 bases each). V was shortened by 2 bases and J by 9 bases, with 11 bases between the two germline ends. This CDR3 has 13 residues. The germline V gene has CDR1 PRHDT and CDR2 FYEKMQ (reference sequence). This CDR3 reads CASSLKGTAEQFF. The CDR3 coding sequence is TGTGCCAGCAGCTTAAAGGGGACCGCTGAGCAGTTCTTC.

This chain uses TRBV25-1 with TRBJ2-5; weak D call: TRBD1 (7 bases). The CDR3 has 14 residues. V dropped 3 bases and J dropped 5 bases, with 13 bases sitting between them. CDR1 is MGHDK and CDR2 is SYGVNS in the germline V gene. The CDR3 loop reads CASSESSGGETQYF. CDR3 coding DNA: TGTGCCAGCAGTGAGTCGTCAGGGGGGGAGACCCAGTACTTC.

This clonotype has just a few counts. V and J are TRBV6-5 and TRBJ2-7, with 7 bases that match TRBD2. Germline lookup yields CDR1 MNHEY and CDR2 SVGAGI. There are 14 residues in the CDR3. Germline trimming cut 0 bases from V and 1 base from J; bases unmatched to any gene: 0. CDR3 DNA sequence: TGTGCCAGCAGTTACTCCGGGGGGTCCTACGAGCAGTACTTC. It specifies CASSYSGGSYEQYF.

In nucleotides, the CDR3 is TGTGCCACCAGTGATTTTCAGGGGAATCAGCCCCAGCATTTT. This encodes CATSDFQGNQPQHF. The genes are TRBV24-1 and TRBJ1-5; a weak D match, TRBD1 (6 bases). The CDR3 runs to 14 residues. The V end was cut by 1 base, the J end by 4 bases, with 7 bases between. Germline V gene sequence: CDR1 KGHDR, CDR2 SFDVKD.

CDR3 sequence (DNA): TGCAGCGGGGGCGGGGTGAACAATGAGCAGTTCTTC. Protein: CSGGGVNNEQFF. The chain carries TRBV29-1 and TRBJ2-1; D may be TRBD2 (6 bases). Germline-derived CDR1 and CDR2 are SQVTM and ANQGSEA. The CDR3 is made up of 12 amino acids. Trimming took off 7 bases at V and 5 bases at J, with 12 bases between the two ends.

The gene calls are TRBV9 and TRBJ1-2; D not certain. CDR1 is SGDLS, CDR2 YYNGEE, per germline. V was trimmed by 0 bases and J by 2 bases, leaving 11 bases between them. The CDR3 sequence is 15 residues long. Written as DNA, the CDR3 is TGTGCCAGCAGCGTAGGTGAGGGCGCGAACTATGGCTACACCTTC. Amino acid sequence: CASSVGEGANYGYTF.

The CDR3, as DNA: TGTGCCAGCAGCCAAACAGGGCCTACTACGGAAGCTTTCTTT. This encodes CASSQTGPTTEAFF. The V and J genes are TRBV14 and TRBJ1-1, with D maybe TRBD1 (6 bases). Trimming shortened V by 2 bases and J by 8 bases, and 15 bases separated the two germline ends. The CDR3 is 14 amino acids. Per the germline V gene, CDR1 is SGHDN and CDR2 is FVKESK. The full variable domain, its missing parts supplied by reference TRBV14 and TRBJ1-1, is EAGVTQFPSHSVIEKGQTVTLRCDPISGHDNLYWYRRVMGKEIKFLLHFVKESKQDESGMPNNRFLAERTGGTYSTLKVQPAELEDSGVYFCASSQTGPTTEAFFGQGTRLTVV.